This T cell receptor (beta chain) appears in the sequencing data of a study of response to subunit inactivated influenza vaccine. TCRdb passed the RT-PCR reads through MiXCR, listing each CDR3 protein once. The sample lists 500,000 to 650,000 distinct CDR3 sequences, approximately 7.1% occurring once. Study conclusions and caveats: The authors suggested that every seasonal influenza vaccination recruits few new T cells.

CDR1 is MNHNS and CDR2 is SASEGT in the germline V gene. The V end lost 5 bases, the J end lost 7 bases, and 17 bases lay between the germline ends. The CDR3 contains 14 residues. This clonotype has more than one count but fewer than ten. Its specificity is not known. This chain uses TRBV6-1 with TRBJ1-2; no clear D. Here the sequenced sample was PBMCs from blood, taken 23 to 25 months after vaccination. The TCR sequence derives from a man in his fifties or sixties who received an inactivated influenza vaccine. The CDR3 nucleotides are TGTGCCAGCAGTCCCCATCTGAGGTTGACTGGCTACACCTTC. The encoded protein is CASSPHLRLTGYTF.